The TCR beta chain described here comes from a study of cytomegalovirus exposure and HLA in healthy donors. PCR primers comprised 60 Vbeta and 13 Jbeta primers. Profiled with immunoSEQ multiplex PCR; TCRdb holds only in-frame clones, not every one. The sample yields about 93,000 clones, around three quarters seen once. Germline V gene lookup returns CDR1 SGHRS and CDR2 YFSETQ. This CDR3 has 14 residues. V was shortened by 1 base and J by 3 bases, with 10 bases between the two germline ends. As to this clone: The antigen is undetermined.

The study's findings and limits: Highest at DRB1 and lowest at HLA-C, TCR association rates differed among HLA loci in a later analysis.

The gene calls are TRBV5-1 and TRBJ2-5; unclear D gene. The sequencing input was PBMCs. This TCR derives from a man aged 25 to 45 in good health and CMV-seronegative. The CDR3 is CASSLFGSKETQYF. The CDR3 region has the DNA TGCGCCAGCAGCTTGTTCGGTAGCAAAGAGACCCAGTACTTC.